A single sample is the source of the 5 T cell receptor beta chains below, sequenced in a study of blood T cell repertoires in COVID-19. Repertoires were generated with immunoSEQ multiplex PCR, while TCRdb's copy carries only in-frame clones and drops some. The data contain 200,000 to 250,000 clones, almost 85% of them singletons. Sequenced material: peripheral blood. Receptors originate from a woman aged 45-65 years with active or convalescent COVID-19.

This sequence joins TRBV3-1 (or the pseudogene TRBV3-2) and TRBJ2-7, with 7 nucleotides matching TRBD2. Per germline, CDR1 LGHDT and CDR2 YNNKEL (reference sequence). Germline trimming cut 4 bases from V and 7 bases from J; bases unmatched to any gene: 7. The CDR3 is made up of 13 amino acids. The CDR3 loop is CASSLRTSGEQYF. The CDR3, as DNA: TGTGCCAGCAGCCTAAGGACTAGTGGGGAGCAGTACTTC.

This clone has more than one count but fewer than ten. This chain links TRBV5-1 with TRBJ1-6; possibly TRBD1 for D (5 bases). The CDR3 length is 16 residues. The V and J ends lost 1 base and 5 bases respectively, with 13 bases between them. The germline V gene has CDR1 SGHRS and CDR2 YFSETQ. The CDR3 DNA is TGCGCCAGCAGCTTGCCCGCGGGGACCAATAATTCACCCCTCCACTTT. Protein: CASSLPAGTNNSPLHF.

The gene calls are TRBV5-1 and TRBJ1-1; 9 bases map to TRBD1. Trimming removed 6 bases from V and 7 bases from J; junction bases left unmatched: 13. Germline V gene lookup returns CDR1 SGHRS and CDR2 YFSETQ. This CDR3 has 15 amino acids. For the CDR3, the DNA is TGCGCCAGCACACTGGGACAGGGCGAAAACTATGAAGCTTTCTTT. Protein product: CASTLGQGENYEAFF.

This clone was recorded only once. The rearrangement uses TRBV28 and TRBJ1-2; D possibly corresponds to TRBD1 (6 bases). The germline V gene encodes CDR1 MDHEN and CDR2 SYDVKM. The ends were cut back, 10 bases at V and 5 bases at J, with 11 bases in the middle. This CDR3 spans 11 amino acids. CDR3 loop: CATLRGYGYTF. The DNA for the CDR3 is TGTGCCACCCTGAGGGGGTATGGCTACACCTTC.

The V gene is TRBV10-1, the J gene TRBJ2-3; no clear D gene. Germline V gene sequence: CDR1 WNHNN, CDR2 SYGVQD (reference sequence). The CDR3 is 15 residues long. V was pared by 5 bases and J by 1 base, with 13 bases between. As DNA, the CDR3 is TGCGCCAGCAGTAACCCTAACTACGGCACAGATACGCAGTATTTT. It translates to CASSNPNYGTDTQYF.